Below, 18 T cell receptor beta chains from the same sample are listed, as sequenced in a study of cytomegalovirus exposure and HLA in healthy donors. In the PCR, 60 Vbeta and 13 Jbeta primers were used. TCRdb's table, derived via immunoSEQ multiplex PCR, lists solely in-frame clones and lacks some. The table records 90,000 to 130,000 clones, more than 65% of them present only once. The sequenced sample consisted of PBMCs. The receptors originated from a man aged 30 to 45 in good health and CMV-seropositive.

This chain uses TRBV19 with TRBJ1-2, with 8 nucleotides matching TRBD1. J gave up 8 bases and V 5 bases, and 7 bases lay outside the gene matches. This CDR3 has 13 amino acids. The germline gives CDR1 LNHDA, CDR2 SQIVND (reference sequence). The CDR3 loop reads CASSPGQGNGYTF. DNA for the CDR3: TGTGCCAGTAGTCCCGGACAGGGAAACGGCTACACCTTC.

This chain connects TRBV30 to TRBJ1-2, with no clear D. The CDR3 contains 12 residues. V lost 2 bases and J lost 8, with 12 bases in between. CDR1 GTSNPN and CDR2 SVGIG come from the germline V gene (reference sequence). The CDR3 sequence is CAWSRGLDGYTF. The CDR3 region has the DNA TGTGCCTGGAGTCGAGGGTTAGACGGCTACACCTTC.

The CDR3 nucleotides read TGTGCCAGCCGGGACAGGGGTCGCGAGGACTATAGCAATCAGCCCCAGCATTTT. It codes for CASRDRGREDYSNQPQHF. This chain links TRBV2 with TRBJ1-5, with 10 bases lining up with TRBD1. The trim removed 8 bases at V and 0 bases at J, leaving 13 bases unmatched. CDR1 and CDR2 from the germline V gene are SNHLY and FYNNEI. This CDR3 comprises 18 residues.

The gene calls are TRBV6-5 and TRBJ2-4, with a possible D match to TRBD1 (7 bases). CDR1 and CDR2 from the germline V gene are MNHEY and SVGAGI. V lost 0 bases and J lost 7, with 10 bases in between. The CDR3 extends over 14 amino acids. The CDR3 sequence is CASSYSAGGNIQYF. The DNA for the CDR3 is TGTGCCAGCAGTTACTCGGCAGGGGGGAACATTCAGTACTTC.

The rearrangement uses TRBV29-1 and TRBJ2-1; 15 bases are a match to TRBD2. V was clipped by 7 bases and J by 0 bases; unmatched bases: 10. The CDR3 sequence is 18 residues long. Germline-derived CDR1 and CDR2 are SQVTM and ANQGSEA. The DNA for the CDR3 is TGCAGCGCTAAGAAAGGGACTAGCGGGAGGAGCTCCTACAATGAGCAGTTCTTC. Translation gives CSAKKGTSGRSSYNEQFF.

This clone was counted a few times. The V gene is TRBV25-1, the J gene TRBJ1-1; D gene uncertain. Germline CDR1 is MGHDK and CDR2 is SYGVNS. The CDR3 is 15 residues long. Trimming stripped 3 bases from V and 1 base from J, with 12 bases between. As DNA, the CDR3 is TGTGCCAGCAGTGACGTTTTGGCGGGGAACACTGAAGCTTTCTTT. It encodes CASSDVLAGNTEAFF.

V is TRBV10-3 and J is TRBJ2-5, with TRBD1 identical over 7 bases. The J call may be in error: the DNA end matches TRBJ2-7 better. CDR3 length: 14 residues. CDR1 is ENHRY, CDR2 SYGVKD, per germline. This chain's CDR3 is CAISEGQGAYEQYF. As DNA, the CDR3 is TGTGCCATCAGTGAAGGTCAGGGGGCCTACGAGCAGTACTTC.

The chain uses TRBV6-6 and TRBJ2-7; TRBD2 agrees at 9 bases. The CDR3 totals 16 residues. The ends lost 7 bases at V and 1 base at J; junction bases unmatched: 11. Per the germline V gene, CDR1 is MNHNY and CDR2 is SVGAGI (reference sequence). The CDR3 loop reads CASTNGRGGPSYEQYF. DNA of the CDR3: TGTGCCAGCACAAACGGGCGGGGGGGCCCATCCTACGAGCAGTACTTC.

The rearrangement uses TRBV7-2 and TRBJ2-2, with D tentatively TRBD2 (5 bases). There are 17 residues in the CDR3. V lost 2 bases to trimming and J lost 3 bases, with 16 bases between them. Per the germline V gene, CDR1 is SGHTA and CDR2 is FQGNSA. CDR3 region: CASSLSGERADTGELFF. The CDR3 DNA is TGTGCCAGCAGCTTAAGTGGGGAGAGGGCGGACACCGGGGAGCTGTTTTTT.

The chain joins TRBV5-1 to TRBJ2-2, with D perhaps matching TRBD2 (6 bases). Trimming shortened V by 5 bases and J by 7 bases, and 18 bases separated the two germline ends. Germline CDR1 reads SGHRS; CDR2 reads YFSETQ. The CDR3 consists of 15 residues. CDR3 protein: CASSRLGRGDGELFF. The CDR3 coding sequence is TGCGCCAGCAGTCGACTAGGCCGGGGAGACGGGGAGCTGTTTTTT.

The CDR3 DNA reads TGTGCCATCAGTGTAGGGGACAGGGCCTACGAGCAGTACTTC. This translates into CAISVGDRAYEQYF. This chain joins TRBV10-3 and TRBJ2-7, with 9 bases that match TRBD1. Germline CDR1 ENHRY, CDR2 SYGVKD. This CDR3 has 14 residues. With 4 bases clipped from V and 2 bases from J, the junction kept 3 bases outside the gene matches.

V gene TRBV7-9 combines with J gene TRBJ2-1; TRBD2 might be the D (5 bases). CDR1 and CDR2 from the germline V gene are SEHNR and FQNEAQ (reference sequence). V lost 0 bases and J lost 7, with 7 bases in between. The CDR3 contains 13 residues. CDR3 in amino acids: CASSLARGNEQFF. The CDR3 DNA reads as TGTGCCAGCAGCTTAGCGCGAGGGAATGAGCAGTTCTTC.

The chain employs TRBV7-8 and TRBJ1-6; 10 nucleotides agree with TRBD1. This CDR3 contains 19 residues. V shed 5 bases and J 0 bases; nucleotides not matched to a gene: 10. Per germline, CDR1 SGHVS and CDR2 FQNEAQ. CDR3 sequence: CASSRGTGVYHSYNSPLHF. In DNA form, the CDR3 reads TGTGCCAGCAGCCGAGGGACAGGGGTCTACCACTCCTATAATTCACCCCTCCACTTT. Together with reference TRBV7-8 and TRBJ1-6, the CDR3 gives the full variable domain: GAGVSQSPRYKVAKRGQDVALRCDPISGHVSLFWYQQALGQGPEFLTYFQNEAQLDKSGLPSDRFFAERPEGSVSTLKIQRTQQEDSAVYLCASSRGTGVYHSYNSPLHFGNGTRLTVT.

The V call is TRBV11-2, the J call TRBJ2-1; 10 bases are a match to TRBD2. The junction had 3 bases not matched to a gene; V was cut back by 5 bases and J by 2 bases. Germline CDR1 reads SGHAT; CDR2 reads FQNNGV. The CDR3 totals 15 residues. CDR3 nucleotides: TGTGCCAGCAGCCCCCTAGCGGGGGCCTACAATGAGCAGTTCTTC. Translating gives CASSPLAGAYNEQFF.

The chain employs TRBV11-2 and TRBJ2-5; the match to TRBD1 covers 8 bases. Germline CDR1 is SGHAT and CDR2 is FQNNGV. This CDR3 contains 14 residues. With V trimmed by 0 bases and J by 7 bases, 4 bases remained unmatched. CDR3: CASSLDSTGVTQYF. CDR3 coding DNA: TGTGCCAGCAGCTTAGATTCGACAGGGGTGACCCAGTACTTC.

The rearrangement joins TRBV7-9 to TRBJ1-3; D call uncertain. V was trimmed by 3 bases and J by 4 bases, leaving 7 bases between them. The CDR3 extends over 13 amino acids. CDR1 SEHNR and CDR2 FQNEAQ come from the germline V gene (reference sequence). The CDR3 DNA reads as TGTGCCAGCAGCTTCTCCCCCGGAAACACCATATATTTT. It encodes CASSFSPGNTIYF.

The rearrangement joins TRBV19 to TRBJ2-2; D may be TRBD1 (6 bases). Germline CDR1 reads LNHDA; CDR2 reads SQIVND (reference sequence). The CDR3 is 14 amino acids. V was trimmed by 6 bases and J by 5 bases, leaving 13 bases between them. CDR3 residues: CASSQQGRTGELFF. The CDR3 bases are TGTGCCAGTAGCCAACAGGGTCGGACCGGGGAGCTGTTTTTT.

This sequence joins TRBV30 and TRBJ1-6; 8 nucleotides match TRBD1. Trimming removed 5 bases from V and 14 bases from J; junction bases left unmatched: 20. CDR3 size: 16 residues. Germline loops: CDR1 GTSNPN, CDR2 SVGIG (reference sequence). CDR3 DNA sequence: TGTGCCTGGCAGCGTCTCACCCGGGACAGGCATCAATCCCTCCACTTT. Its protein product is CAWQRLTRDRHQSLHF.